These 26 T cell receptor beta chains came from one sample sequenced in a study of blood T cell repertoires in COVID-19. Data came from immunoSEQ multiplex PCR; TCRdb stores just in-frame clones and leaves some out. In the table there are a few hundred thousand clones, approximately 90% of which are singletons. What was sequenced was peripheral blood. The receptors stem from a woman aged 25-40 years with active or convalescent COVID-19.

The rearrangement links TRBV9 to TRBJ2-7; 10 bases are shared with TRBD1. V lost 3 bases to trimming and J lost 3 bases; unmatched junction nucleotides: 12. Germline assignment: CDR1 SGDLS and CDR2 YYNGEE. This CDR3 has 17 amino acids. CDR3 protein: CASSAEGPGTGVYEQYF. In DNA form, the CDR3 reads TGTGCCAGCAGCGCAGAGGGACCCGGGACAGGGGTCTACGAGCAGTACTTC.

V gene TRBV10-2 combines with J gene TRBJ2-5, with TRBD1 identical over 11 bases. This CDR3 has 14 residues. V shed 6 bases and J 2 bases; nucleotides not matched to a gene: 2. Germline V gene data show CDR1 as WSHSY and CDR2 as SAAADI. In DNA form, the CDR3 reads TGCGCCAGCAGCGGGACAGGGGGTCAAGAGACCCAGTACTTC. Translated: CASSGTGGQETQYF.

The rearrangement links TRBV19 to TRBJ2-3, with TRBD1 matching over 7 bases. This CDR3 region has 14 residues. Germline V gene lookup returns CDR1 LNHDA and CDR2 SQIVND (reference sequence). The trim removed 11 bases at V and 3 bases at J, leaving 11 bases unmatched. The chain's CDR3 is CASKEGARTDTQYF. The CDR3 nucleotides are TGTGCCTCCAAAGAGGGGGCAAGAACAGATACGCAGTATTTT.

This rearrangement joins TRBV6-6 to TRBJ1-2, with D uncertain. This CDR3 is 14 amino acids long. Germline CDR1 MNHNY, CDR2 SVGAGI (reference sequence). The V and J ends lost 5 bases and 0 bases respectively, with 10 bases between them. The CDR3 coding sequence is TGTGCCAGCAGTCCGCCCTACTCTAACTATGGCTACACCTTC. Translating it yields CASSPPYSNYGYTF.

The V and J genes are TRBV2 and TRBJ1-2; D remains ambiguous. Germline V gene sequence: CDR1 SNHLY, CDR2 FYNNEI. Trimming removed 6 bases from V and 5 bases from J, with 4 bases in between. The CDR3 extends over 10 amino acids. The CDR3 DNA reads TGTGCCAGCAGCGGGTATGGCTACACCTTC. This sequence encodes CASSGYGYTF.

The chain couples TRBV4-2 to TRBJ1-2; 11 bases are shared with TRBD1. The CDR3 has 15 residues. Trimming removed 0 bases from V and 7 bases from J; junction bases left unmatched: 4. The germline CDR1 and CDR2 sequences are LGHNA and YNFKEQ. CDR3 nucleotide sequence: TGTGCCAGCAGCCAAGATGGGACAGGGGGGCTTGGCTACACCTTC. Translation: CASSQDGTGGLGYTF.

The chain employs TRBV27 and TRBJ2-3; TRBD2 aligns across 8 bases. CDR3 length equals 14 residues. The germline gives CDR1 MNHEY, CDR2 SMNVEV (reference sequence). V trimming: 3 bases; J trimming: 9 bases; junction bases outside the gene matches: 8. This CDR3 is CASSFVAGGTTQYF. The CDR3 coding sequence is TGTGCCAGCAGTTTCGTCGCGGGGGGCACGACGCAGTATTTT.

V gene TRBV4-3 combines with J gene TRBJ1-1; no reliable D call. The length of the CDR3 is 15 residues. V was trimmed by 0 bases and J by 0 bases, leaving 8 bases between them. CDR1 is LGHNA and CDR2 is YSLEER in the germline V gene. CDR3 protein: CASSQEEQMNTEAFF. CDR3 DNA sequence: TGCGCCAGCAGCCAAGAAGAACAGATGAACACTGAAGCTTTCTTT.

This sequence joins TRBV9 and TRBJ2-7, with 9 bases identical to TRBD1. V gave up 5 bases and J gave up 6 bases; unmatched junction bases: 6. The CDR3 is 13 amino acids. Germline V lookup: CDR1 SGDLS, CDR2 YYNGEE. CDR3 amino acids: CASSSGQGSEQYF. The DNA of the CDR3 is TGTGCCAGCAGTTCGGGACAGGGCTCCGAGCAGTACTTC.

The V gene is TRBV5-1, the J gene TRBJ1-1; no clear D. V shed 0 bases and J shed 6 bases, with 15 bases lying between them. This CDR3 spans 15 amino acids. The germline gives CDR1 SGHRS, CDR2 YFSETQ. CDR3 sequence (DNA): TGCGCCAGCAGCTTGGAAGGCAGAACAGTCTCTGAAGCTTTCTTT. This translates into CASSLEGRTVSEAFF.

Points on this clone: One junction end does not reproduce the germline sequence, and a read error may be involved. The chain employs TRBV5-4 and TRBJ2-2; D is uncertain. The germline CDR1 and CDR2 sequences are SGHNT and YYREEE (reference sequence). The CDR3 length is 13 residues. The chain's CDR3 is CASSLVGTGELFF. In DNA, the CDR3 is TGTGCAAGCAGCCTAGTGGGTACCGGGGAGCTGTTTTTT.

The chain recombines TRBV6-5 with TRBJ1-2; D remains ambiguous. Germline loops: CDR1 MNHEY, CDR2 SVGAGI. CDR3 length equals 15 residues. V dropped 5 bases and J dropped 4 bases, with 17 bases sitting between them. CDR3 bases: TGTGCCAGCAGTCCTGGGCAATCGTCTGCCTATGGCTACACCTTC. It codes for CASSPGQSSAYGYTF.

The V gene is TRBV19, the J gene TRBJ2-5, with TRBD1 matching over 9 bases. CDR1 and CDR2 from the germline V gene are LNHDA and SQIVND (reference sequence). CDR3 length: 15 amino acids. V trimming: 5 bases; J trimming: 0 bases; junction bases outside the gene matches: 4. CDR3 in amino acids: CASSSRQGDQETQYF. DNA of the CDR3: TGTGCCAGTAGTTCCCGACAGGGGGACCAAGAGACCCAGTACTTC.

The V call is TRBV4-3, the J call TRBJ1-3, with 9 bases fitting TRBD1. After removal of 4 bases from V and 0 bases from J, the junction contained 4 bases not matched to a gene. The CDR3 is 16 amino acids. The germline gives CDR1 LGHNA, CDR2 YSLEER. CDR3 bases: TGCGCCAGCAGCCTGGACAGGGGAAGCTCTGGAAACACCATATATTTT. The encoded protein is CASSLDRGSSGNTIYF.

The V gene is TRBV2, the J gene TRBJ2-1, with 14 positions matching TRBD2. V lost 4 bases, J lost 3 bases, and 5 bases stayed unmatched. The CDR3 runs 17 residues. Germline assignment: CDR1 SNHLY and CDR2 FYNNEI. CDR3 amino acids: CASSARGTSGGYNEQFF. CDR3 nucleotides: TGTGCCAGCAGTGCGAGAGGGACTAGCGGGGGCTACAATGAGCAGTTCTTC.

The CDR3 DNA reads as TGCGCCAGCAGCTTGGTCGGGTACGAGCAGTACTTC. Protein: CASSLVGYEQYF. The chain uses TRBV5-1 and TRBJ2-7; D remains unclear. The V end was cut by 0 bases, the J end by 4 bases, with 5 bases between. CDR1 is SGHRS and CDR2 is YFSETQ in the germline V gene. The CDR3 totals 12 residues.

This chain joins TRBV9 and TRBJ2-3; D ambiguous. Germline loops: CDR1 SGDLS, CDR2 YYNGEE. The CDR3 runs to 13 residues. Trimming took off 0 bases at V and 4 bases at J, with 6 bases between the two ends. Written as DNA, the CDR3 is TGTGCCAGCAGCGTAGCTATAGCAGATACGCAGTATTTT. It specifies CASSVAIADTQYF.

The J gene is TRBJ1-5, the V gene TRBV7-2; 7 bases fit TRBD1. The germline gives CDR1 SGHTA, CDR2 FQGNSA. V trimming: 2 bases; J trimming: 4 bases; junction bases outside the gene matches: 5. This CDR3 region has 15 residues. CDR3 in amino acids: CASSLWAGGNQPQHF. The CDR3 region has the DNA TGTGCCAGCAGCTTATGGGCAGGGGGGAATCAGCCCCAGCATTTT.

Here the CDR3 reads CASRSRGNEQFF. The CDR3 nucleotides read TGTGCCAGCAGGTCAAGGGGAAATGAGCAGTTCTTC. The genes are TRBV28 and TRBJ2-1; weak D call: TRBD1 (5 bases). The V and J ends lost 6 bases and 7 bases respectively, with 10 bases between them. Germline loops: CDR1 MDHEN, CDR2 SYDVKM. CDR3 length equals 12 residues. Together with reference TRBV28 and TRBJ2-1, the CDR3 gives the full variable domain: DVKVTQSSRYLVKRTGEKVFLECVQDMDHENMFWYRQDPGLGLRLIYFSYDVKMKEKGDIPEGYSVSREKKERFSLILESASTNQTSMYLCASRSRGNEQFFGPGTRLTVL.

This clone was observed once. The genes are TRBV7-2 and TRBJ1-2; D may be TRBD1 (6 bases). V lost 5 bases to trimming and J lost 7 bases, with 17 bases between them. The germline gives CDR1 SGHTA, CDR2 FQGNSA. This CDR3 is built from 14 residues. The CDR3, as DNA: TGTGCCAGCAGCCCCCGGGGGGGCAGGGTTGGCTACACCTTC. It translates to CASSPRGGRVGYTF.

V is TRBV4-2 and J is TRBJ2-1; D is uncertain. This CDR3 contains 12 residues. Trimming stripped 3 bases from V and 7 bases from J, with 7 bases between. CDR1 LGHNA and CDR2 YNFKEQ come from the germline V gene. CDR3 sequence reads: CASSQNRNEQFF. As DNA, the CDR3 is TGTGCCAGCAGCCAGAACAGAAATGAGCAGTTCTTC.

CDR3 nucleotide sequence: TGTGCCAGCAGCCCCTCGGGACAGATTTCTGGGGCCAACGTCCTGACTTTC. This encodes CASSPSGQISGANVLTF. This sequence joins TRBV6-2 or TRBV6-3 and TRBJ2-6; TRBD1 agrees at 7 bases. CDR1 MNHEY and CDR2 SVGEGT come from the germline V gene. The CDR3 sequence is 17 residues long. V dropped 6 bases and J dropped 1; count of bases not matched to a gene: 9.

The V gene is TRBV19, the J gene TRBJ1-5, with TRBD1 as a possible D gene (6 bases). The ends were cut back, 6 bases at V and 0 bases at J, with 15 bases in the middle. CDR3 size: 16 residues. Germline V gives CDR1 LNHDA, CDR2 SQIVND (reference sequence). The CDR3 nucleotides are TGTGCCAGTAGGGCTGACAGGACTTATAGCAATCAGCCCCAGCATTTT. Its translation is CASRADRTYSNQPQHF.

The genes are TRBV10-3 and TRBJ1-2; TRBD1 matches 10 bases. V lost 10 bases to trimming and J lost 8 bases; unmatched junction nucleotides: 7. Looked up from germline, CDR1 is ENHRY and CDR2 is SYGVKD. There are 12 residues in the CDR3. CDR3 in DNA: TGTGCCAGCTCCGGGACAGGGGAGGGCTACACCTTC. Translating gives CASSGTGEGYTF.

This rearrangement joins TRBV2 to TRBJ2-7; the match to TRBD2 covers 8 bases. Trimming removed 5 bases from V and 3 bases from J; junction bases left unmatched: 3. Germline assignment: CDR1 SNHLY and CDR2 FYNNEI. This CDR3 is built from 13 residues. Written as DNA, the CDR3 is TGTGCCAGCAGTCTAGCGGGCCTCTACGAGCAGTACTTC. Translating it yields CASSLAGLYEQYF. The full variable domain, in which reference TRBV2 and TRBJ2-7 provide the parts outside the CDR3, is EPEVTQTPSHQVTQMGQEVILRCVPISNHLYFYWYRQILGQKVEFLVSFYNNEISEKSEIFDDQFSVERPDGSNFTLKIRSTKLEDSAMYFCASSLAGLYEQYFGPGTRLTVT.

The V call is TRBV10-1, the J call TRBJ2-3; TRBD2 matches 9 bases. After removal of 7 bases from V and 5 bases from J, the junction contained 7 bases not matched to a gene. The CDR3 totals 14 residues. Germline lookup yields CDR1 WNHNN and CDR2 SYGVQD (reference sequence). The CDR3, as DNA: TGCGCCAGCAATCGCGGGGGGGTTGGAGATACGCAGTATTTT. It yields the protein CASNRGGVGDTQYF.